The rows below give T cell receptor beta chains drawn from one sample of a study of vaccination and CD4 T cells after COVID-19. Antigens of these TCRs are unknown. Using its own MiXCR run on the PCR reads, TCRdb lists one record per CDR3 protein. Among fewer than 20,000 distinct CDR3 sequences listed, about 43% were seen once. The source material was CD4+ T cells from blood, cultured in vitro, sampled after SARS-CoV-2 vaccination. Every receptor here comes from a human donor who had recovered from COVID-19. Each CDR3 is given with its conserved first and last residue. A D gene is named only where the DNA matches it firmly. Size tells how often a clone was seen (once, few, many) or the class of an expanded clone, and some rows leave it out.

d_call: .; j_call: TRBJ2-7; v_call: TRBV4-2; clone_size: .; cdr3_aa: CASSTSLGQQYEQYF; cdr3_nt: TGTGCCAGCAGCACCTCACTAGGGCAGCAGTACGAGCAGTACTTC
d_call: .; j_call: TRBJ2-3; v_call: TRBV6-4; clone_size: .; cdr3_aa: CASSEGASTDTQYF; cdr3_nt: TGTGCCAGCAGTGAGGGGGCTAGCACAGATACGCAGTATTTT
d_call: .; j_call: TRBJ2-2; v_call: TRBV7-2; clone_size: .; cdr3_aa: CASSLRGRTGELFF; cdr3_nt: TGTGCCAGCAGCTTACGGGGGCGGACCGGGGAGCTGTTTTTT
d_call: TRBD1; j_call: TRBJ1-2; v_call: TRBV19; clone_size: few; cdr3_aa: CASAPRDRGPYGYTF; cdr3_nt: TGTGCCAGTGCCCCCCGGGACAGGGGTCCCTATGGCTACACCTTC
d_call: TRBD1; j_call: TRBJ2-7; v_call: TRBV30; clone_size: .; cdr3_aa: CAWGGDRRGEQYF; cdr3_nt: TGTGCCTGGGGAGGGGACAGGCGAGGCGAGCAGTACTTC
d_call: .; j_call: TRBJ2-1; v_call: TRBV5-6; clone_size: .; cdr3_aa: CASSLGPDEQFF; cdr3_nt: TGTGCCAGCAGCTTGGGGCCCGATGAGCAGTTCTTC
d_call: .; j_call: TRBJ2-7; v_call: TRBV7-2; clone_size: .; cdr3_aa: CASSLGTSWEQYF; cdr3_nt: TGTGCCAGCAGCTTAGGTACTAGTTGGGAGCAGTACTTC
d_call: .; j_call: TRBJ1-2; v_call: TRBV7-9; clone_size: .; cdr3_aa: CASSLGTEPRYGYTF; cdr3_nt: TGTGCCAGCAGCTTAGGCACAGAACCCCGGTATGGCTACACCTTC
d_call: .; j_call: TRBJ1-2; v_call: TRBV7-9; clone_size: few; cdr3_aa: CASSSGVYGYTF; cdr3_nt: TGTGCCAGCTCCTCTGGGGTATATGGCTACACCTTC
d_call: .; j_call: TRBJ1-1; v_call: TRBV18; clone_size: few; cdr3_aa: CASSPPQNTEAFF; cdr3_nt: TGTGCCAGCTCACCACCCCAGAACACTGAAGCTTTCTTT
d_call: TRBD1; j_call: TRBJ1-4; v_call: TRBV2; clone_size: few; cdr3_aa: CASSQQGAGEKLFF; cdr3_nt: TGTGCCAGCAGTCAACAGGGGGCTGGTGAAAAACTGTTTTTT
d_call: .; j_call: TRBJ2-5; v_call: TRBV11-2; clone_size: .; cdr3_aa: CASSQGVALRETQYF; cdr3_nt: TGTGCCAGCAGCCAAGGGGTAGCCCTCCGGGAGACCCAGTACTTC
d_call: .; j_call: TRBJ1-1; v_call: TRBV14; clone_size: .; cdr3_aa: CASSPREVLVNTEAFF; cdr3_nt: TGTGCCAGCAGCCCCCGTGAGGTTTTGGTGAACACTGAAGCTTTCTTT
d_call: TRBD2; j_call: TRBJ2-5; v_call: TRBV19; clone_size: .; cdr3_aa: CASGPGGMRETQYF; cdr3_nt: TGTGCCAGTGGCCCGGGGGGGATGAGGGAGACCCAGTACTTC
d_call: .; j_call: TRBJ2-5; v_call: TRBV7-2; clone_size: .; cdr3_aa: CASSFRDLDQYF; cdr3_nt: TGTGCCAGCAGCTTCCGGGACCTCGACCAGTACTTC
d_call: TRBD2; j_call: TRBJ2-2; v_call: TRBV7-2; clone_size: few; cdr3_aa: CASSLGVSGSPGELFF; cdr3_nt: TGTGCCAGCAGCTTAGGAGTTAGCGGGAGTCCCGGGGAGCTGTTTTTT
d_call: .; j_call: TRBJ1-6; v_call: TRBV20-1; clone_size: .; cdr3_aa: CSARDRRGPNNSPLHF; cdr3_nt: TGCAGTGCTAGAGATAGGAGGGGACCCAATAATTCACCCCTCCACTTT
d_call: .; j_call: TRBJ1-2; v_call: TRBV5-1; clone_size: .; cdr3_aa: CASSLLSGHGYTF; cdr3_nt: TGCGCCAGCAGCTTGCTGTCGGGGCATGGCTACACCTTC
d_call: .; j_call: TRBJ2-5; v_call: TRBV11-3; clone_size: few; cdr3_aa: CACSRGVEETQYF; cdr3_nt: TGTGCCTGTTCAAGAGGGGTTGAGGAGACCCAGTACTTC
d_call: .; j_call: TRBJ2-2; v_call: TRBV24-1; clone_size: .; cdr3_aa: CATSRWTTGELFF; cdr3_nt: TGTGCCACCAGCCGTTGGACCACCGGGGAGCTGTTTTTT
d_call: .; j_call: TRBJ2-7; v_call: TRBV21-1; clone_size: .; cdr3_aa: CASSKVDGGGESYEQYF; cdr3_nt: TGTGCCAGCAGCAAAGTCGATGGCGGCGGCGAATCCTACGAGCAGTACTTC
d_call: .; j_call: TRBJ1-1; v_call: TRBV7-9; clone_size: few; cdr3_aa: CASSLGQSTEAFF; cdr3_nt: TGTGCCAGCAGCTTAGGACAGAGCACTGAAGCTTTCTTT
d_call: .; j_call: TRBJ2-7; v_call: TRBV19; clone_size: .; cdr3_aa: CASSPQQASYEQYF; cdr3_nt: TGTGCCAGTAGTCCCCAGCAGGCATCCTACGAGCAGTACTTC
d_call: .; j_call: TRBJ2-3; v_call: TRBV10-3; clone_size: .; cdr3_aa: CASTEGLANTDTQYF; cdr3_nt: TGTGCCTCCACAGAGGGGCTAGCGAACACAGATACGCAGTATTTT